A selection of T cell receptor beta chains follows, all from one sample in a study of T cell responses to AZD1222 COVID-19 vaccine. This table comes from immunoSEQ multiplex PCR, and its TCRdb copy is limited to in-frame clones, with some not included. The sample carries 150,000 to 190,000 clones, just over 90% recorded once. The specimen was peripheral blood, collected on day 0 of AZD1222 vaccination. These receptor sequences come from an adult in good health. Both conserved end residues are part of each CDR3. D genes are given only for firm matches. A row's size may be missing; if present it is once, few, many or a size class.

clone size,J gene,D gene,V gene,CDR3 DNA,CDR3 protein
.,TRBJ2-7,.,TRBV4-3,TGCGCCAGCAGCCAAATGGCAGGGAAAACCTACGAGCAGTACTTC,CASSQMAGKTYEQYF
.,TRBJ2-7,TRBD2,TRBV6-2/TRBV6-3,TGTGCCAGCAGTTACTCGCTTGGGACTAGCGGGAGGGCCCGAGACTACGAGCAGTACTTC,CASSYSLGTSGRARDYEQYF
.,TRBJ2-7,.,TRBV21-1,TGTGCCAGCATTCTTTGGACTAGCGGCTCCTACGAGCAGTACTTC,CASILWTSGSYEQYF
.,TRBJ1-2,.,TRBV2,TGTGCCAGCAGTGACTATGGCTACACCTTC,CASSDYGYTF
.,TRBJ1-5,.,TRBV15,TGTGCCACCAGCGTAAAGGTGGCAGGGGAGGGAAGATATAGCAATCAGCCCCAGCATTTT,CATSVKVAGEGRYSNQPQHF
.,TRBJ2-7,TRBD1,TRBV18,TGTGCCAGCTCACCCCGGGACAGGGGCTACGAGCAGTACTTC,CASSPRDRGYEQYF
.,TRBJ2-5,TRBD2,TRBV7-8,TGTGCCAGCAGCTTAGTGACTAGCGGGAGCTTCAACCCAACCCAGTACTTC,CASSLVTSGSFNPTQYF
.,TRBJ2-6,.,TRBV6-2/TRBV6-3,TGTGCCAGCAGTTACCCCACCAGCTCTGGGGCCAACGTCCTGACTTTC,CASSYPTSSGANVLTF
.,TRBJ2-2,.,TRBV6-5,TGTGCCAGCAGTTCGACCGGGGAGCTGTTTTTT,CASSSTGELFF
few,TRBJ1-5,.,TRBV2,TGTGCCAGCAGTGGGGACATTCCCCAGCCCCAGCATTTT,CASSGDIPQPQHF
.,TRBJ2-3,.,TRBV4-1,TGCGCCAGCAGCCAAGTTTTAGCGGCAGATGAGTTAGATACGCAGTATTTT,CASSQVLAADELDTQYF
.,TRBJ2-1,.,TRBV6-6,TGTGCCAGCAGTGATATTAGCGGACTGGGGAATGAGCAGTTCTTC,CASSDISGLGNEQFF
.,TRBJ2-5,.,TRBV28,TGTGCCAGCAGTTTGGCAGGGAAGGGGGAGACCCAGTACTTC,CASSLAGKGETQYF
.,TRBJ1-4,.,TRBV9,TGTGCCAGCAGCGTAGGACCGATCAATGAAAAACTGTTTTTT,CASSVGPINEKLFF
.,TRBJ1-1,TRBD1,TRBV27,TGTGCCAGCAGGAGACAGGGGGTTTACACTGAAGCTTTCTTT,CASRRQGVYTEAFF
.,TRBJ2-2,.,TRBV24-1,TGTGCCACCAGCACCCCGAACACCGGGGAGCTGTTTTTT,CATSTPNTGELFF
.,TRBJ2-3,TRBD2,TRBV5-4,TGTGCCAGCAGCTTGGGGACTAGCGGGAGGTCAGATACGCAGTATTTT,CASSLGTSGRSDTQYF
.,TRBJ1-1,TRBD1,TRBV18,TGTGCCAGCTCACCGGGACAGGGGGTTGAAGCTTTCTTT,CASSPGQGVEAFF
.,TRBJ2-2,TRBD1,TRBV13,TGTGCCAGCAGGTTTATCCCTTGGGACAGGGTGGCCGGGGAGCTGTTTTTT,CASRFIPWDRVAGELFF
few,TRBJ1-3,.,TRBV5-1,TGCGCCAGCAGCTTGGCCGGGACAAATTCTGGAAACACCATATATTTT,CASSLAGTNSGNTIYF
.,TRBJ2-3,.,TRBV5-5,TGTGCCAGCAGCATGACCAACGGAGATCCAGGTACGCAGTATTTT,CASSMTNGDPGTQYF
.,TRBJ1-6,.,TRBV27,TGTGCCAGCAGTTTAACCCGGAGCTCCTATAATTCACCCCTCCACTTT,CASSLTRSSYNSPLHF
.,TRBJ2-3,.,TRBV28,TGTGCCAGCAGTTCGCCGGGCGCGGGAGATACGCAGTATTTT,CASSSPGAGDTQYF
.,TRBJ2-7,.,TRBV7-9,TGTGCCAGCAGCCACTCCTACGAGCAGTACTTC,CASSHSYEQYF
.,TRBJ2-3,TRBD2,TRBV28,TGTGCCAGCAGTTTTCCGACTAGCGGCCACACAGATACGCAGTATTTT,CASSFPTSGHTDTQYF
.,TRBJ2-1,TRBD2,TRBV25-1,TGTGCCAGCAGTGACGAGGGAGGGGTCCGGGAGTCGGACAATGAGCAGTTCTTC,CASSDEGGVRESDNEQFF
.,TRBJ1-1,TRBD1,TRBV30,TGTGCCTGGAGTCACGACAGGGGGTTGAACACTGAAGCTTTCTTT,CAWSHDRGLNTEAFF
.,TRBJ2-7,.,TRBV4-3,TGCGCCAGCAGCCAAGAATCGGGCTTCTCCTACGAGCAGTACTTC,CASSQESGFSYEQYF
.,TRBJ1-4,.,TRBV28,TGTGCCAGCAGTTTATTATGGGGGGGGAAGGAAAAACTGTTTTTT,CASSLLWGGKEKLFF
once,TRBJ2-1,TRBD2,TRBV7-8,TGTGCCAGCAGCTTAAATGTCCGGATAGCGGGCGAGGGCCGCAGTGAGCAGTTCTTC,CASSLNVRIAGEGRSEQFF
.,TRBJ2-1,TRBD2,TRBV5-1,TGCGCCAGCGGCCAGCGGGACCCATCATCTGAGCAGTTCTTC,CASGQRDPSSEQFF
.,TRBJ1-4,.,TRBV2,TGTGCCAGCAGTGGTACCGCCGGGAGAGGAGAACTGTTTTTT,CASSGTAGRGELFF
.,TRBJ2-1,TRBD2,TRBV18,TGTGCCAGCTCACCTTCAGTGGGACTAGCGGGAGCCTCGGAGCAGTTCTTC,CASSPSVGLAGASEQFF
.,TRBJ2-7,.,TRBV20-1,TGCAGTGCTAGTTACACCGCCTTAAACTACGAGCAGTACTTC,CSASYTALNYEQYF
.,TRBJ1-1,.,TRBV4-1,TGCGCCAGCAAAGATTGGGGCACTGAAGCTTTCTTT,CASKDWGTEAFF